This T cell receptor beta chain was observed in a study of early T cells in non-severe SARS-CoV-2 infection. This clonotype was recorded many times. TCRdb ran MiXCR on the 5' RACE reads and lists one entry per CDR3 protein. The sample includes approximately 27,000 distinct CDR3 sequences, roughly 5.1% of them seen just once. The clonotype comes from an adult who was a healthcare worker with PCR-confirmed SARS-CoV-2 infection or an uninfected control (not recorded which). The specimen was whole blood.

CDR3 loop: CSGEVSYNEQFF. CDR3 nucleotides: TGCAGCGGGGAGGTCTCCTACAATGAGCAGTTCTTC. The rearrangement links TRBV29-1 to TRBJ2-1, with a possible D match to TRBD2 (6 bases). Trimming took off 7 bases at V and 0 bases at J, with 7 bases between the two ends. Germline CDR1 SQVTM, CDR2 ANQGSEA. The CDR3 is 12 residues long.